These 9 T cell receptor beta chains were sequenced from one sample in a study of T cell repertoires in cytomegalovirus infection. From the reads, TCRdb called clonotypes with MiXCR, one entry per CDR3 protein. The sample contains 150,000 or so distinct CDR3 sequences, approximately 17% of which appear only once. The sample consisted of CD8+ T cells from PBMCs. The receptors originated from a human donor in good health (CMV status not recorded). Some clones in this sample may be carry-over from other donors' samples.

The chain has TRBV7-9 and TRBJ2-7; D could derive from TRBD1 or TRBD2 (5 bases each). This CDR3 has 15 amino acids. Germline V gene sequence: CDR1 SEHNR, CDR2 FQNEAQ (reference sequence). The V end lost 4 bases, the J end lost 3 bases, and 16 bases lay between the germline ends. CDR3 sequence: CASSSPGPVNYEQYF. CDR3 coding DNA: TGTGCCAGCAGCTCTCCGGGACCGGTGAACTACGAGCAGTACTTC.

The CDR3 reads CASSLAGRVTEAFF. CDR3 coding DNA: TGTGCCAGCAGCCTGGCGGGAAGAGTTACTGAAGCTTTCTTT. The J gene is TRBJ1-1, the V gene TRBV5-6, with no clear D. Trimming took off 4 bases at V and 5 bases at J, with 15 bases between the two ends. Per germline, CDR1 SGHDT and CDR2 YYEEEE. This CDR3 region has 14 residues.

The J gene is TRBJ2-2, the V gene TRBV7-2; 8 bases line up with TRBD2. The junction had 16 bases not matched to a gene; V was cut back by 6 bases and J by 7 bases. The CDR3 runs 17 residues. Germline CDR1 is SGHTA and CDR2 is FQGNSA. This CDR3 reads CASRSGHRGGRNGELFF. CDR3 nucleotides: TGTGCCAGCAGATCCGGGCACCGGGGGGGCCGGAACGGGGAGCTGTTTTTT.

This clonotype came up a few times. This chain uses TRBV6-1 with TRBJ1-1; D gene unclear. V was cut by 4 bases and J by 0 bases, with 6 bases left in between. Per germline, CDR1 MNHNS and CDR2 SASEGT. The CDR3 contains 13 residues. In nucleotides, the CDR3 is TGTGCCAGCAGTGCTTCAGTGAACACTGAAGCTTTCTTT. Protein: CASSASVNTEAFF.

The gene calls are TRBV5-5 and TRBJ2-3, with TRBD2 matching over 9 bases. Per germline, CDR1 SGHKS and CDR2 YYEKEE (reference sequence). After removal of 0 bases from V and 10 bases from J, the junction contained 9 bases not matched to a gene. The CDR3 runs to 15 residues. The CDR3 coding sequence is TGTGCCAGCAGCTTGGAACTAGCGGGTCCCTGGTCGCAGTATTTT. Amino acid sequence: CASSLELAGPWSQYF.

This chain uses TRBV7-2 with TRBJ1-3, with D hard to call. The V and J ends lost 2 bases and 5 bases respectively, with 19 bases between them. This CDR3 has 17 residues. Germline V gene data show CDR1 as SGHTA and CDR2 as FQGNSA. The CDR3 sequence: CASSLTGPRPSRNTIYF. CDR3 bases: TGTGCCAGCAGCTTAACCGGGCCGCGTCCCTCACGAAACACCATATATTTT.

The DNA for the CDR3 is TGTGCCAGCAGGTCCGAGGGAAAGACCCAGTACTTC. It yields the protein CASRSEGKTQYF. V gene TRBV7-2 combines with J gene TRBJ2-5, with D possibly being TRBD2 (5 bases). CDR1 and CDR2 (germline): SGHTA, FQGNSA. This CDR3 has 12 residues. The V gene lost 6 bases and the J gene lost 6 bases, with 11 bases spanning the gap.

The sample holds a few counts of this clonotype. This chain links TRBV7-8 with TRBJ1-2; D not certain. The germline CDR1 and CDR2 sequences are SGHVS and FQNEAQ. V lost 8 bases, J lost 6 bases, and 10 bases lay in between. This CDR3 contains 11 residues. DNA for the CDR3: TGTGCCAGCGAAACGAGACATGGCTACACCTTC. Its translation: CASETRHGYTF.

This clonotype was seen a handful of times. The CDR3 spells CASSMYSYNEQFF. As DNA, the CDR3 is TGTGCCAGTAGTATGTACAGCTACAATGAGCAGTTCTTC. The chain combines TRBV19 with TRBJ2-1; D gene unclear. Trimming removed 3 bases at V and 3 bases at J, with 6 bases between. This CDR3 contains 13 residues. Germline-derived CDR1 and CDR2 are LNHDA and SQIVND (reference sequence).